The present T cell receptor (beta chain) was sequenced within a study of blood T cell repertoires in COVID-19. The CDR3 runs 15 residues. CDR1 is SGHTA and CDR2 is FQGTGA in the germline V gene. V dropped 4 bases and J dropped 1; count of bases not matched to a gene: 5. The protocol was immunoSEQ multiplex PCR, while the TCRdb copy is restricted to in-frame clones and leaves out a portion. The sample records approximately 60,000 clones, around 87% being singletons. The chain joins TRBV7-3 to TRBJ1-1, with 8 bases matching TRBD1. This TCR derives from a man aged 60-69 years with active or convalescent COVID-19. The sequencing sample was made of peripheral blood. The CDR3 DNA follows: TGTGCCAGCAGCTCAGGACAGGGTGGGAACACTGAAGCTTTCTTT. It codes for CASSSGQGGNTEAFF.